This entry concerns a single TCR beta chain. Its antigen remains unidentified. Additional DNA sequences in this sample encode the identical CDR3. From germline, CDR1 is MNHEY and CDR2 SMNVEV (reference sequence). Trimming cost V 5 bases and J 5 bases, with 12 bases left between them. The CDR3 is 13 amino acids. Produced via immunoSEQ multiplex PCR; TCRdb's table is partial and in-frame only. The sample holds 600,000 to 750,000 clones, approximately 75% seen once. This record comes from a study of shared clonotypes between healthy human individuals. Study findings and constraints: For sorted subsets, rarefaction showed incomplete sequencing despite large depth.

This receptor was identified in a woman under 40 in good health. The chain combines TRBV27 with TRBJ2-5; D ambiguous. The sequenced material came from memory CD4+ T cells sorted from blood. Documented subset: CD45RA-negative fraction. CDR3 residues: CASSSSGRETQYF. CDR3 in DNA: TGTGCCAGCAGTAGTTCGGGTAGGGAGACCCAGTACTTC.